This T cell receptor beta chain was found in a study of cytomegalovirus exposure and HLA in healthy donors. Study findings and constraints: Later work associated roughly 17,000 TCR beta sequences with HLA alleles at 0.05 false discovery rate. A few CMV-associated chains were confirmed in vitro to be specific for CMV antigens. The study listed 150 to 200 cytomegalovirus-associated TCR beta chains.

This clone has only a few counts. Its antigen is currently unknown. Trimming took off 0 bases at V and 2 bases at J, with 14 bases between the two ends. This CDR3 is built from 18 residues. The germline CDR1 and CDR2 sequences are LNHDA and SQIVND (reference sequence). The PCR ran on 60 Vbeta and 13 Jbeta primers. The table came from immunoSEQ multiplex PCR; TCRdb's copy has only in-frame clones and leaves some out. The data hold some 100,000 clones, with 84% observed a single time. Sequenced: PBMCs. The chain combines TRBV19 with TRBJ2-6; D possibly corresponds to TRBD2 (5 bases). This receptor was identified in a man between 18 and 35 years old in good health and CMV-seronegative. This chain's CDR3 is CASSIDPPGRAGANVLTF. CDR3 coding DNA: TGTGCCAGTAGTATAGATCCCCCGGGAAGGGCTGGGGCCAACGTCCTGACTTTC. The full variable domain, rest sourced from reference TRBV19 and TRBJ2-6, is DGGITQSPKYLFRKEGQNVTLSCEQNLNHDAMYWYRQDPGQGLRLIYYSQIVNDFQKGDIAEGYSVSREKKESFPLTVTSAQKNPTAFYLCASSIDPPGRAGANVLTFGAGSRLTVL.